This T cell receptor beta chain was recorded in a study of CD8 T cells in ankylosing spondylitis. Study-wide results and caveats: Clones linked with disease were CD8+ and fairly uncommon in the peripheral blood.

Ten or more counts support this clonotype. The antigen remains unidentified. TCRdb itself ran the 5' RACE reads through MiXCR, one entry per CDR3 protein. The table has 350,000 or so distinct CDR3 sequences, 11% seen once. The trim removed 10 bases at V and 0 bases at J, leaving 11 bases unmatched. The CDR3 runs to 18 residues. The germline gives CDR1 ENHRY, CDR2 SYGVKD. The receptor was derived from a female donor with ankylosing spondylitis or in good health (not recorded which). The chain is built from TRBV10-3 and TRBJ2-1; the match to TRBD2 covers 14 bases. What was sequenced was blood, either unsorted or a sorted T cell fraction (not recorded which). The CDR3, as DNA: TGTGCCACACTCGGGACTAGCGGGAGTTTAGTCTCCTACAATGAGCAGTTCTTC. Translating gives CATLGTSGSLVSYNEQFF.